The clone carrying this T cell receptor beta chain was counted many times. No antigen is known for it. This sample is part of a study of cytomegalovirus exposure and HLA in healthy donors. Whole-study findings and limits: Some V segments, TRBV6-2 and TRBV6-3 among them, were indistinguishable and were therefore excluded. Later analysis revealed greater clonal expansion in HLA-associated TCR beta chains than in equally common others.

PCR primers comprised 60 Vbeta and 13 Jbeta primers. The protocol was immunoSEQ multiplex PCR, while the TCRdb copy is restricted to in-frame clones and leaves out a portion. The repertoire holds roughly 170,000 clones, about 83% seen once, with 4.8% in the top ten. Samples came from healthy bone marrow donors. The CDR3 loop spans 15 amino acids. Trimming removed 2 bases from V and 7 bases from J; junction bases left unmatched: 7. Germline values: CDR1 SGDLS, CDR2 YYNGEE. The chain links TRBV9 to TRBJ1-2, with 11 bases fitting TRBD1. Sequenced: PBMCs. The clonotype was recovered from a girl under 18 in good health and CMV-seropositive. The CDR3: CASSVSGTGGFGYTF. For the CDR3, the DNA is TGTGCCAGCAGCGTTTCCGGGACAGGGGGTTTTGGCTACACCTTC.